This passage covers 4 T cell receptor beta chains from one sample sequenced in a study of blood T cells in healthy people across ages. The use of a sample-barcoded 5' primer and a J-beta primer mix characterized a second PCR of roughly 6 to 11 cycles. MiXCR, run by TCRdb on the 5' RACE reads, gives a single entry per CDR3 protein. This sample yields about 830,000 distinct CDR3 sequences, of which around 62% are seen a single time; 25% to 35% belongs to the top ten. The sample consisted of blood. These TCRs come from a man aged 25-45 years in good health.

The chain links TRBV5-1 to TRBJ2-1, with 7 bases aligning to TRBD1. This CDR3 has 13 residues. Per the germline V gene, CDR1 is SGHRS and CDR2 is YFSETQ. The ends lost 4 bases at V and 8 bases at J; junction bases unmatched: 6. The CDR3 sequence is CASSRDSSDEQFF. The CDR3 bases are TGCGCCAGCAGCCGGGACAGTTCCGATGAGCAGTTCTTC.

This sequence joins TRBV7-8 and TRBJ2-6; 7 positions agree with TRBD1. V shed 3 bases and J 1 base; nucleotides not matched to a gene: 9. Per the germline V gene, CDR1 is SGHVS and CDR2 is FQNEAQ. The CDR3 loop spans 18 amino acids. CDR3 amino acids: CASSFLGQPISGANVLTF. As DNA, the CDR3 is TGTGCCAGCAGCTTCCTGGGACAGCCGATATCTGGGGCCAACGTCCTGACTTTC. Filled out from reference TRBV7-8 and TRBJ2-6, the complete variable domain reads GAGVSQSPRYKVAKRGQDVALRCDPISGHVSLFWYQQALGQGPEFLTYFQNEAQLDKSGLPSDRFFAERPEGSVSTLKIQRTQQEDSAVYLCASSFLGQPISGANVLTFGAGSRLTVL.

The chain combines TRBV24-1 with TRBJ2-3; TRBD2 aligns across 8 bases. The CDR3 spans 17 residues. J was trimmed by 2 bases and V by 4 bases; bases with no gene match: 10. Germline CDR1 KGHDR, CDR2 SFDVKD. CDR3 nucleotide sequence: TGTGCCACCAGTGACGTACCGGGACTAGGGTTCACAGATACGCAGTATTTT. It codes for CATSDVPGLGFTDTQYF.

The rearrangement uses TRBV6-5 and TRBJ1-2, with 10 bases matching TRBD1. J lost 4 bases, V lost 5 bases, and 7 bases had no gene match. Germline loops: CDR1 MNHEY, CDR2 SVGAGI. The CDR3 has 15 residues. The CDR3 coding sequence is TGTGCCAGCAGTGCGGACAGGGGGAGTATCTATGGCTACACCTTC. This encodes CASSADRGSIYGYTF.